This T cell receptor (beta chain) was recorded in a study of PD-L1 blockade in urothelial cancer. Spiking each PCR with synthetic TCR analog templates was performed. Only in-frame clones appear in the TCRdb table, and some are missing; sequencing was by immunoSEQ multiplex PCR. The sample lists tens of thousands of clones; about 86% were seen once. Germline V gives CDR1 MDHEN, CDR2 SYDVKM. J lost 0 bases, V lost 3 bases, and 5 bases had no gene match. The CDR3 extends over 15 amino acids. The time point here: pretreatment peripheral blood. The TCR originated in a man aged 60-69 years with urothelial cancer. The chain couples TRBV28 to TRBJ2-7, with 7 bases lining up with TRBD1. The source was PBMCs, collected around atezolizumab (anti-PD-L1) treatment. CDR3 sequence: CASSFLDRLSYEQYF. The CDR3 DNA follows: TGTGCCAGCAGTTTCTTGGACAGGCTCTCCTACGAGCAGTACTTC.